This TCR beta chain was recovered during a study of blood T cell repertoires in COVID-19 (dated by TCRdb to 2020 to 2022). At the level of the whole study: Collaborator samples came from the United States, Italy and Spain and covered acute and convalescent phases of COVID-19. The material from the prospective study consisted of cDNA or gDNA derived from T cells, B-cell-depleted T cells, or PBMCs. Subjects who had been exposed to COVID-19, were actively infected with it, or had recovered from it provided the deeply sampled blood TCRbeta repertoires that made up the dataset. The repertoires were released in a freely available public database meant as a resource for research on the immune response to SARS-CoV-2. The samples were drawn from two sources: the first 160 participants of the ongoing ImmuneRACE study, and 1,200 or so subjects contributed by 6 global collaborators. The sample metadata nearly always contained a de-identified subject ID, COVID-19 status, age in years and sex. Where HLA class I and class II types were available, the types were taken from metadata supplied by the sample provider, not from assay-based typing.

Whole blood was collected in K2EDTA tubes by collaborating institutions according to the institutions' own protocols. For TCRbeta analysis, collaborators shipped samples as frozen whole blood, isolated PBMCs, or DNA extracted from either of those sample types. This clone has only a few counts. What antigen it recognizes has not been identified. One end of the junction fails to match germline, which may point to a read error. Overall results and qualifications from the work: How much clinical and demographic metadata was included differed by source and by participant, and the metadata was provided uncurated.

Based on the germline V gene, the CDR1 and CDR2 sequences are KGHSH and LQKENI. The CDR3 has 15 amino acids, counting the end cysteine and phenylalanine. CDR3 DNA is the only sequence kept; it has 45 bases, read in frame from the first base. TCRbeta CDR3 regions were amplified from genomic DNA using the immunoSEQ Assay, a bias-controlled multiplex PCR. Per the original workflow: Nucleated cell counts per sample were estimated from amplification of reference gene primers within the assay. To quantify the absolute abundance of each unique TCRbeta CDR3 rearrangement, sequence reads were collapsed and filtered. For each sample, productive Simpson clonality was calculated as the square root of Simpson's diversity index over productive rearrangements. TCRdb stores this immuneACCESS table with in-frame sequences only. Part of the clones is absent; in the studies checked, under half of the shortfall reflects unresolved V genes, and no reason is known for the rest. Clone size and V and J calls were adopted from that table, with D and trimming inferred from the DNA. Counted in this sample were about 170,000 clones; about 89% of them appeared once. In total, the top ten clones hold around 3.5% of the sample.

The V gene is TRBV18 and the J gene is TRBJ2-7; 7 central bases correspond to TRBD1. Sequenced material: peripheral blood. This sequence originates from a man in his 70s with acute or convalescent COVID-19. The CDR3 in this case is CASSPPGTASFEQYF. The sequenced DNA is TGTGCCAGCTCACCACCTGGGACAGCATCCTTCGAGCAGTACTTC.